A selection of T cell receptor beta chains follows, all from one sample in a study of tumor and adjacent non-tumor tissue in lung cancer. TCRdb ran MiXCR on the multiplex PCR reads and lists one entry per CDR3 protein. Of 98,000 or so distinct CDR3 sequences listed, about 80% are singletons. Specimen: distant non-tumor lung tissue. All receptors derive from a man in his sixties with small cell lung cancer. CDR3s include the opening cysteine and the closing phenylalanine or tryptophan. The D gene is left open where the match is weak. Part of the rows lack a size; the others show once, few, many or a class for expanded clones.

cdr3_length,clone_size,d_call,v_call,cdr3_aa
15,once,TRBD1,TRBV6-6,CASRPGQGAFETRYF
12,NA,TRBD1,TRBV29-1,CNVRGDRERAFF
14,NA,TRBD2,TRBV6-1,CASTFSGSGNEQFF
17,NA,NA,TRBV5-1,CASSSGVRLSGGNDQFF
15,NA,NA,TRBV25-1,CASSGGSSGANVLTF
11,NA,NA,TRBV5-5,CASTTGGLALF
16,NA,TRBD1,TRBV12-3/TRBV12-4,CASSFCRGGDTGELFF
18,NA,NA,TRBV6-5,CSSSYSSMGLRANYGYTF
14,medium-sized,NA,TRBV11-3,CASSLRGMNTEAFF
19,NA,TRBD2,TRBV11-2,CASSSGGGTSGSIYNDQLF
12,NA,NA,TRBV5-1,CASRGRNTEAFF
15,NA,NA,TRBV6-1,CTSSEFGGSHYEHYF
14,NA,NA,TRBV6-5,CASSSDSPPYEQSF
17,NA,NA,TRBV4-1,CACSQDLWEVPGDEQYF
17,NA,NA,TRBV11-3,CASRFSGDSPTLYEQYF
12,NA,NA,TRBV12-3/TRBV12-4,CASSLGGSLHTF
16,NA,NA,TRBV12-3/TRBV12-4,CASSFGWGARTDTQYF
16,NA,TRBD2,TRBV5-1,CPNSLYGGSSYNEQFF
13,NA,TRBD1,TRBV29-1,CSVGTGPGIVQYF
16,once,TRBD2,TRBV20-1,CSARGLATTFTDTQNF
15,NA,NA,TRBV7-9,CVSRSGPEDTGELLF
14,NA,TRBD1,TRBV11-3,CASSLAGGNYTQYF
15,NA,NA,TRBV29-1,CIYAETDLMYNEQFF
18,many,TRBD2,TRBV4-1,CASSQAVGTSGTQETQYF
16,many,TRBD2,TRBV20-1,CSARDFSGRAGGELFF
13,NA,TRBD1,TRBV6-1,CASNEAGGETQYF
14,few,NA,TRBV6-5,CASSRDGRKNEQFF